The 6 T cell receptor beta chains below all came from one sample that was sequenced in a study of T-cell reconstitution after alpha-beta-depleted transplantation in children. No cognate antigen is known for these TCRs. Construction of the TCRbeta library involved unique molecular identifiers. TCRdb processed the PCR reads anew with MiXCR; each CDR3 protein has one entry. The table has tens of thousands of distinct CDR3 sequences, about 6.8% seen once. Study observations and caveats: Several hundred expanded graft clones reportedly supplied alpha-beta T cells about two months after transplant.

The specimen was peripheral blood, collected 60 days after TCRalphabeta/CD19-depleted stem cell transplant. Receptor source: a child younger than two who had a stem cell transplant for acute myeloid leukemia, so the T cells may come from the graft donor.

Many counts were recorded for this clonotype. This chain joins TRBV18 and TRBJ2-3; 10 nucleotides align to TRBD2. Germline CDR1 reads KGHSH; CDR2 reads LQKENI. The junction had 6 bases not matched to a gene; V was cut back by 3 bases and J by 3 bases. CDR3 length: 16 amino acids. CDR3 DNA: TGTGCCAGCTCACCGACTAGCGGGTTCCATACAGATACGCAGTATTTT. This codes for CASSPTSGFHTDTQYF.

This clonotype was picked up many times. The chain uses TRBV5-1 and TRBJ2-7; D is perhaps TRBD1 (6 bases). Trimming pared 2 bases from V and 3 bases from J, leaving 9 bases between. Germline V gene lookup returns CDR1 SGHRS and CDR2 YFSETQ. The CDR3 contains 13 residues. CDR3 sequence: CASSLQGRYEQYF. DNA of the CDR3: TGCGCCAGCAGCTTACAGGGTCGCTACGAGCAGTACTTC.

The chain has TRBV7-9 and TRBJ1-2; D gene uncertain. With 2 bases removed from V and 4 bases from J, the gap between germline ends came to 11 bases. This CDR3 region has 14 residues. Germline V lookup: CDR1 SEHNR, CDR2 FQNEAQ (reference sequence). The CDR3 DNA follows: TGTGCCAGCAGCTTACCGACACTGGTCTATGGCTACACCTTC. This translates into CASSLPTLVYGYTF.

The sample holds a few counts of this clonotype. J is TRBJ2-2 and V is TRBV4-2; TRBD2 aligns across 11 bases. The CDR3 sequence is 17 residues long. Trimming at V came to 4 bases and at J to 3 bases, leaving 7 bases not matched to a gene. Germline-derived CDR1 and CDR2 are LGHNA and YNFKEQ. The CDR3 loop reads CASSPILAGADTGELFF. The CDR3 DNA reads TGTGCCAGCAGCCCGATACTAGCGGGGGCCGACACCGGGGAGCTGTTTTTT.

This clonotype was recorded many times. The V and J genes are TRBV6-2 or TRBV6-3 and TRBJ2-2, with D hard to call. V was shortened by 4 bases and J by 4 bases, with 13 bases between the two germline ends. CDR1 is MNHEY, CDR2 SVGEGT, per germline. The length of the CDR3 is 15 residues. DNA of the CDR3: TGTGCCAGCAGTTGGGCCAGAAAGGGCACCGGGGAGCTGTTTTTT. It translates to CASSWARKGTGELFF.

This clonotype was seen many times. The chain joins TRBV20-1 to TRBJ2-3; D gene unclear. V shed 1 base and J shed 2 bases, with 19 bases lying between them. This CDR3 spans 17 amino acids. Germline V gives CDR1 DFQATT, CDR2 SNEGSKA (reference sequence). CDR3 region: CSARALWVLPHTDTQYF. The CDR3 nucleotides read TGCAGTGCTAGAGCCCTATGGGTCCTCCCTCACACAGATACGCAGTATTTT.